The clone carrying this T cell receptor (beta chain) was counted ten times or more. The germline gives CDR1 SNHLY, CDR2 FYNNEI. The V and J ends lost 6 bases and 6 bases, in that order; junction bases with no gene match: 7. The CDR3 contains 14 residues. This entry belongs to a study of human T cells and chemical hapten exposure. Time point in this sample: pre-sensitization, week 0. Treatment defined: therapeutic diphenylcyclopropenone sensitization with weekly scalp DPC. MiXCR, run by TCRdb on the RACE reads, gives a single entry per CDR3 protein. This sample yields more than 300,000 distinct CDR3 sequences, of which roughly 4.6% are seen a single time; 2.6% belongs to the top ten.

The source is a woman between 45 and 60 years old with alopecia areata. Some clones in this sample may be carry-over from other donors' samples. Sequenced here: whole blood, sampled in connection with sensitization to the hapten diphenylcyclopropenone (DPC). The rearrangement joins TRBV2 to TRBJ1-5, with 8 bases aligning to TRBD1. The CDR3 sequence is CASRTRTGFQPQHF. CDR3 nucleotides: TGTGCCAGCAGGACCCGGACAGGGTTTCAGCCCCAGCATTTT.